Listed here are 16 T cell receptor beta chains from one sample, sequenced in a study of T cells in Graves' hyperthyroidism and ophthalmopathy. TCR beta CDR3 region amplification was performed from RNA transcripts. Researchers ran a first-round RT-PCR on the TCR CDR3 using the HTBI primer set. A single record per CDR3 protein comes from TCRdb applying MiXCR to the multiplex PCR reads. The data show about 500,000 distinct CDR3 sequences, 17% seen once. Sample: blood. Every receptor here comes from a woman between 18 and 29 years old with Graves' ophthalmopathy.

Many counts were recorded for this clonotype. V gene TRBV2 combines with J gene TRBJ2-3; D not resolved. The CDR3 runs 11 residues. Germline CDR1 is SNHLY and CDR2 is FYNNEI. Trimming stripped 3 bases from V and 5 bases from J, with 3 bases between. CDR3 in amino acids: CASSDEDTQYF. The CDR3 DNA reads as TGTGCCAGCAGTGATGAAGATACGCAGTATTTT. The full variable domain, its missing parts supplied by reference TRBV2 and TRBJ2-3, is EPEVTQTPSHQVTQMGQEVILRCVPISNHLYFYWYRQILGQKVEFLVSFYNNEISEKSEIFDDQFSVERPDGSNFTLKIRSTKLEDSAMYFCASSDEDTQYFGPGTRLTVL.

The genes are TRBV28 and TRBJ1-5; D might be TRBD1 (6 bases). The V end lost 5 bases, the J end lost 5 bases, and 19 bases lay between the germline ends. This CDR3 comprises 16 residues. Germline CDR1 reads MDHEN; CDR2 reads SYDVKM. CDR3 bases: TGTGCCAGCAGTCGAAACGCATGGACAGAATATCAGCCCCAGCATTTT. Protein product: CASSRNAWTEYQPQHF.

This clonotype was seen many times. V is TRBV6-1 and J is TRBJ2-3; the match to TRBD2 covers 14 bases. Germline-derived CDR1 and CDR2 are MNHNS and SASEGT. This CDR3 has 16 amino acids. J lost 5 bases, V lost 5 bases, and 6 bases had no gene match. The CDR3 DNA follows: TGTGCCAGCAGTCCTGGGACTAGCGGGAGTATAGATACGCAGTATTTT. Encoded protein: CASSPGTSGSIDTQYF.

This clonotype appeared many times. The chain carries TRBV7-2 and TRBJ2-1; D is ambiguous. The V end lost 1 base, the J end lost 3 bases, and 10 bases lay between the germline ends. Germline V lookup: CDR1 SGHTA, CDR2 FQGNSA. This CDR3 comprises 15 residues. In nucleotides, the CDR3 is TGTGCCAGCAGCTTAGAAGGGCCAGGCTACAATGAGCAGTTCTTC. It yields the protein CASSLEGPGYNEQFF.

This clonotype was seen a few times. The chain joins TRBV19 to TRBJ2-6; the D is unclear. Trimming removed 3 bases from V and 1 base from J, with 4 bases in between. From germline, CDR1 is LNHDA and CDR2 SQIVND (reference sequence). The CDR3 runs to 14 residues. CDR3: CASSIGSGANVLTF. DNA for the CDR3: TGTGCCAGTAGTATCGGTTCTGGGGCCAACGTCCTGACTTTC.

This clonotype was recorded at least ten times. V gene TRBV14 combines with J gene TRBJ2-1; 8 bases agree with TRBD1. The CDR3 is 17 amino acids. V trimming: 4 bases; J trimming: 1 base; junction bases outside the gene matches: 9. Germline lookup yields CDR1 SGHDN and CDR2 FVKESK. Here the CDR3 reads CASSPSTGAGSYNEQFF. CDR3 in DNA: TGTGCCAGCAGCCCGTCGACAGGGGCTGGGTCCTACAATGAGCAGTTCTTC.

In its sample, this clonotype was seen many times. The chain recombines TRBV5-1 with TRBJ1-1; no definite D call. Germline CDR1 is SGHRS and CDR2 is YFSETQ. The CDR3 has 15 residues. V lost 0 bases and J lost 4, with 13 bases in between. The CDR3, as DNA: TGCGCCAGCAGCTTGGGAGGGAATTCGTTCACTGAAGCTTTCTTT. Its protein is CASSLGGNSFTEAFF.

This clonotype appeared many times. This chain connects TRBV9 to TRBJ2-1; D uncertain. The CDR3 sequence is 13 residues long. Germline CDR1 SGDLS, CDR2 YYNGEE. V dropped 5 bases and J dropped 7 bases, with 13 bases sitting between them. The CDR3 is CASRALAKNEQFF. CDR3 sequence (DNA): TGTGCCAGCAGAGCGTTGGCCAAGAATGAGCAGTTCTTC.

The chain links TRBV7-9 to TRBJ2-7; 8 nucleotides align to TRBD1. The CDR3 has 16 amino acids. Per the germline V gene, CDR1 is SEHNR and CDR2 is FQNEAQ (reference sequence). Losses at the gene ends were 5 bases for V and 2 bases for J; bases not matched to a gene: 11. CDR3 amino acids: CASSGVPGQETYEQYF. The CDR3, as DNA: TGTGCCAGCAGCGGGGTACCGGGACAGGAGACCTACGAGCAGTACTTC.

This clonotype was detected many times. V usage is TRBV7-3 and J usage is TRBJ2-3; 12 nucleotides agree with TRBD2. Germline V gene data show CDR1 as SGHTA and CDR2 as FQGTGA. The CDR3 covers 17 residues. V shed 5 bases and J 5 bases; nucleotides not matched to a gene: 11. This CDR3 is CASSHGIRLAGVDTQYF. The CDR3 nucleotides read TGTGCCAGCAGCCACGGGATAAGACTAGCGGGAGTAGATACGCAGTATTTT.

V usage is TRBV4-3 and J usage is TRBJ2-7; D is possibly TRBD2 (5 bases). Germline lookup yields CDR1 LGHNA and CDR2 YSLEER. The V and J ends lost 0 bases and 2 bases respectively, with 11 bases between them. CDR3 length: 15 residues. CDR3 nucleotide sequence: TGCGCCAGCAGCCAAGATATAGGGAGACCCTACGAGCAGTACTTC. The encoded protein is CASSQDIGRPYEQYF.

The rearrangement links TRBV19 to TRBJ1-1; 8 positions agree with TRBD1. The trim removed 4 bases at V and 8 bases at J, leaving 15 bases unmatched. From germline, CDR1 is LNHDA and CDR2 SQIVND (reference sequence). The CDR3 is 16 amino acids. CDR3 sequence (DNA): TGTGCCAGTAGTACCATATACAGGGGGGTGGGCGAGGAAGCTTTCTTT. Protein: CASSTIYRGVGEEAFF. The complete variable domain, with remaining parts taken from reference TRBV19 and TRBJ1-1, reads DGGITQSPKYLFRKEGQNVTLSCEQNLNHDAMYWYRQDPGQGLRLIYYSQIVNDFQKGDIAEGYSVSREKKESFPLTVTSAQKNPTAFYLCASSTIYRGVGEEAFFGQGTRLTVV.

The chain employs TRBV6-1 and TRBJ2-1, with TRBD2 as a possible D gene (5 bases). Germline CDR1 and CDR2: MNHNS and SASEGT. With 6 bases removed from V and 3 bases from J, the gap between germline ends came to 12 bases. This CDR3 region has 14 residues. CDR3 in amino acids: CASSSPRDYNEQFF. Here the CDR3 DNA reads TGTGCCAGCAGCTCACCCCGGGACTACAATGAGCAGTTCTTC.

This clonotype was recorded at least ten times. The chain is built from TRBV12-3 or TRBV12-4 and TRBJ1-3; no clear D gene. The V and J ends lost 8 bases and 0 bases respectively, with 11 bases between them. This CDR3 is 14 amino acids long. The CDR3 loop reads CASAGLDSGNTIYF. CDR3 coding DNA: TGTGCCAGCGCCGGACTGGACTCTGGAAACACCATATATTTT.

CDR3 amino acids: CSVEVGTDTQYF. As DNA, the CDR3 is TGCAGCGTTGAAGTTGGCACAGATACGCAGTATTTT. The chain couples TRBV29-1 to TRBJ2-3; D is ambiguous. This CDR3 contains 12 residues. From germline, CDR1 is SQVTM and CDR2 ANQGSEA. Trimming pared 1 base from V and 1 base from J, leaving 3 bases between.

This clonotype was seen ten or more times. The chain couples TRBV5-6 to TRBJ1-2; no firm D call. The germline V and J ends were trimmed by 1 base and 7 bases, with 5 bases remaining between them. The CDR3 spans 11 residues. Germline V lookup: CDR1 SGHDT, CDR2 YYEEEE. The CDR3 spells CASSLLAGYTF. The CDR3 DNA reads TGTGCCAGCAGCTTGCTTGCTGGCTACACCTTC.